This TCR beta chain was sequenced for a study of response to subunit inactivated influenza vaccine. TCRdb re-called the RT-PCR reads with MiXCR, one entry per CDR3 protein. Here the sample spans around 170,000 distinct CDR3 sequences, roughly 10% being singletons. The sample here was CD8+ T cells sorted from PBMCs, taken about 24 months after vaccination. This receptor was obtained from a man between 50 and 75 years old who received an inactivated influenza vaccine.

Here the CDR3 DNA reads TGTGCCAGCAGTTTAACCAGGGGCACAGATACGCAGTATTTT. Protein sequence: CASSLTRGTDTQYF. The V call is TRBV12-3 or TRBV12-4, the J call TRBJ2-3; TRBD1 is a possible D gene (5 bases). The length of the CDR3 is 14 residues. Trimming pared 2 bases from V and 1 base from J, leaving 7 bases between.